A selection of T cell receptor beta chains follows, all from one sample in a study of T cells in Graves' hyperthyroidism and ophthalmopathy. TCRdb fed the multiplex PCR reads into MiXCR, producing one record per CDR3 protein. The sample lists under 350,000 distinct CDR3 sequences; 15% to 20% were seen once. Sequencing used blood. The source is a woman aged 60 to 75 with Graves' ophthalmopathy. CDR3s include the opening cysteine and the closing phenylalanine or tryptophan. The D gene is left open where the match is weak. Some rows mark clone size as missing; the rest say once, few, many or name a class of expanded clone.

clone_size | j_call | v_call | d_call | cdr3_nt | cdr3_aa
few | TRBJ2-2 | TRBV18 | - | TGTGCCAGCTCACCACGGGGTATCGGGAACACCGGGGAGCTGTTTTTT | CASSPRGIGNTGELFF
- | TRBJ2-2 | TRBV18 | - | TGTGCCAGCTCACCAGGGGCGGAGACCGGGGAGCTGTTTTTT | CASSPGAETGELFF
many | TRBJ2-7 | TRBV30 | - | TGTGCCGGCCCGGTAGGGGACGAGCAGTACTTC | CAGPVGDEQYF
many | TRBJ1-1 | TRBV6-1 | - | TGTGCCATCTACGGGGGCAGGGCCGAGGACACTGAAGCTTTCTTT | CAIYGGRAEDTEAFF
many | TRBJ1-1 | TRBV18 | TRBD1 | TGTGCCAGCTCACCAGGGACAGGGGAAGCTTTCTTT | CASSPGTGEAFF
few | TRBJ1-2 | TRBV7-9 | - | TGTGCCAGCAGAACTAACAGGGAGATAGCTAACTATGGCTACACCTTC | CASRTNREIANYGYTF
- | TRBJ2-7 | TRBV27 | TRBD1 | TGTGCCAGCAGTCCGACAGGGTTCGTATACGAGCAGTACTTC | CASSPTGFVYEQYF
many | TRBJ2-1 | TRBV3-1 | TRBD2 | TGTGCCAGCAGCCAAGGGGTAGCGGGAGCCTACAATGAGCAGTTCTTC | CASSQGVAGAYNEQFF
- | TRBJ2-3 | TRBV2 | - | TGTGCCAGCAGTGGAACTAGCAGCACAGATACGCAGTATTTT | CASSGTSSTDTQYF
- | TRBJ2-1 | TRBV12-3/TRBV12-4 | - | TGTGCCAGTTTGAGGGATCCCACCTACAATGAGCAGTTCTTC | CASLRDPTYNEQFF
- | TRBJ2-3 | TRBV27 | TRBD2 | TGTGCCAGCAGTTGGTTGGGGGGGGGCACAGATACGCAGTATTTT | CASSWLGGGTDTQYF
- | TRBJ1-1 | TRBV27 | - | TGTGCCAGCAGTCCGCCACACAGGGCCCCGAACACTGAAGCTTTCTTT | CASSPPHRAPNTEAFF
few | TRBJ2-6 | TRBV7-9 | TRBD1 | TGTGCCAGCTGGGACAGGAGAGCTGGGGCCAACGTCCTGACTTTC | CASWDRRAGANVLTF
many | TRBJ2-1 | TRBV5-1 | - | TGCGCCAGCAGCTTGGGCTCCAGGGCCTACAATGAGCAGTTCTTC | CASSLGSRAYNEQFF
- | TRBJ2-7 | TRBV14 | - | TGTGCCAGCAGCCACCGGGACGGGGCCTTCCACGAGCAGTACTTC | CASSHRDGAFHEQYF
many | TRBJ2-5 | TRBV7-2 | TRBD2 | TGTGCCAGCAGCTTAGGTCTGATAGCGGGAGCTCAGGAGACCCAGTACTTC | CASSLGLIAGAQETQYF
many | TRBJ2-3 | TRBV5-1 | - | TGCGCCAGCAGAGACGCCGACTCCTTCTCTAGCACAGATACGCAGTATTTT | CASRDADSFSSTDTQYF
- | TRBJ1-2 | TRBV7-9 | TRBD1 | TGTGCCAGCAGCCGACAGGGGGAAAGTGGCTACACCTTC | CASSRQGESGYTF
many | TRBJ1-5 | TRBV20-1 | - | TGCAGTGCTCGGACGGGGGTACAGAGCAATCAGCCCCAGCATTTT | CSARTGVQSNQPQHF
many | TRBJ2-5 | TRBV6-2/TRBV6-3 | - | TGTGCCAGCAGTTATTATACCGTGGACAGCAGGAACGAGACCCAGTACTTC | CASSYYTVDSRNETQYF
many | TRBJ1-2 | TRBV7-2 | - | TGTGCCAGCAGCTTAAATAGCGGGGCGTATGGCTACACCTTC | CASSLNSGAYGYTF
many | TRBJ2-7 | TRBV20-1 | TRBD2 | TGCAGTGCTCAGAAGAGGACTAGCGGGATATGGGAGCAGTACTTC | CSAQKRTSGIWEQYF
many | TRBJ2-1 | TRBV7-8 | TRBD2 | TGTGCCAGCAGCTTCAAGACCCCCAAGCGGGGCTACAATGAGCAGTTCTTC | CASSFKTPKRGYNEQFF
- | TRBJ2-7 | TRBV20-1 | TRBD2 | TGCAGTGCTAGTCAGCTGGGAGGGGACGAGCAGTACTTC | CSASQLGGDEQYF
- | TRBJ2-2 | TRBV12-3/TRBV12-4 | TRBD2 | TGTGCCAGCAGACAGCTAGCGGGAGGCACCGGGGAGCTGTTTTTT | CASRQLAGGTGELFF
few | TRBJ2-5 | TRBV7-9 | TRBD1 | TGTGCCAGCAGCTTAGGGGGACAGTCAATCCAAGAGACCCAGTACTTC | CASSLGGQSIQETQYF
many | TRBJ2-7 | TRBV28 | TRBD1 | TGTGCCAGCAGTTTTTATCTCGGACGAGGGACAGGGGGCCCGCGGGCCTACGAGCAGTACTTC | CASSFYLGRGTGGPRAYEQYF
few | TRBJ1-1 | TRBV10-3 | - | TGTGCCATCAGGGAGGACAGTAACTTGAACACTGAAGCTTTCTTT | CAIREDSNLNTEAFF
few | TRBJ2-7 | TRBV2 | - | TGTGCCAGCAGTGTGGTTTACGAGCAGTACTTC | CASSVVYEQYF
- | TRBJ2-7 | TRBV6-2/TRBV6-3 | TRBD2 | TGTGCCAGCAGAATAGCGGGGAGCCCCGCCTACGAGCAGTACTTC | CASRIAGSPAYEQYF
many | TRBJ1-5 | TRBV10-3 | - | TGTGCCATCAAGGAGGGGACCAATCAGCCCCAGCATTTT | CAIKEGTNQPQHF
- | TRBJ2-3 | TRBV25-1 | - | TGTGCCAGCAGTGATACACGGGGGATCACAGATACGCAGTATTTT | CASSDTRGITDTQYF